This record covers a single T cell receptor (beta chain). The sample originates from a study of blood T cell repertoires in COVID-19. Study as a whole: Spain, Italy and the United States supplied samples that represented acute and convalescent COVID-19. PBMCs, B-cell-depleted T cells, or T cells were the source of the cDNA or gDNA that made up the material.

Libraries were prepared by immunoSEQ multiplex PCR; TCRdb keeps only in-frame clonotypes and omits some of them. The profile shows about 150,000 clones, 80% to 90% of them singletons. Germline V gives CDR1 MDHEN, CDR2 SYDVKM. This CDR3 has 12 amino acids. The V gene lost 5 bases and the J gene lost 8 bases, with 7 bases spanning the gap. Sequenced sample: peripheral blood. The clonotype comes from a woman in her forties with acute or convalescent COVID-19. The rearrangement links TRBV28 to TRBJ1-6; D call uncertain. The CDR3 region is CASSLSYSPLHF. For the CDR3, the DNA is TGTGCCAGCAGTCTATCTTATTCACCCCTCCACTTT.